Below, 28 T cell receptor beta chains from the same sample are listed, as sequenced in a study of CD8 T cells in Susac syndrome. Reverse transcription of about 0.5 to 1 ug RNA used random hexamers. Via MiXCR, TCRdb re-called the immunoSEQ multiplex PCR reads, giving one row per CDR3 protein. The sample comprises 300,000 to 350,000 distinct CDR3 sequences, 92% of which are singletons, and 0.065% rests with the top ten. The source material was CD4+ T cells from PBMCs. These receptors all stem from a human donor with multiple sclerosis.

This clonotype was observed a single time. This chain links TRBV4-3 with TRBJ2-1, with a possible D match to TRBD2 (5 bases). CDR3 length: 16 amino acids. The germline V gene has CDR1 LGHNA and CDR2 YSLEER. V gave up 1 base and J gave up 12 bases, with 22 bases separating them. Here the CDR3 DNA reads TGCGCCAGCAGCCAAGTAGCGCCTGGACCATCCGCGCGGCAGTTCTTC. Translating it yields CASSQVAPGPSARQFF.

The rearrangement joins TRBV12-3 or TRBV12-4 to TRBJ2-2; D tentatively fits TRBD1 or TRBD2 (5 bases each). Trimming took off 6 bases at V and 3 bases at J, with 11 bases between the two ends. The CDR3 extends over 14 amino acids. CDR3: CASSTGTYTGELFF. Written as DNA, the CDR3 is TGTGCCAGCAGCACCGGGACCTACACCGGGGAGCTGTTTTTT.

The chain is built from TRBV18 and TRBJ1-1; D call uncertain. In germline, CDR1 is KGHSH, CDR2 LQKENI. CDR3 length: 16 residues. Trimming took 2 bases from V and 0 from J, leaving 13 bases between them. The CDR3 DNA reads as TGTGCCAGCTCACCATTTGAAAGGACGGTGAACACTGAAGCTTTCTTT. Translating gives CASSPFERTVNTEAFF. The full variable domain, rest sourced from reference TRBV18 and TRBJ1-1, is NAGVMQNPRHLVRRRGQEARLRCSPMKGHSHVYWYRQLPEEGLKFMVYLQKENIIDESGMPKERFSAEFPKEGPSILRIQQVVRGDSAAYFCASSPFERTVNTEAFFGQGTRLTVV.

This chain connects TRBV4-2 to TRBJ2-7, with D perhaps matching TRBD2 (5 bases). The CDR3 loop spans 16 amino acids. Germline-derived CDR1 and CDR2 are LGHNA and YNFKEQ. V gave up 0 bases and J gave up 6 bases, with 18 bases separating them. DNA for the CDR3: TGTGCCAGCAGCCAAGAGCCAGGAGGAGAGCTAGGCGAGCAGTACTTC. Translating gives CASSQEPGGELGEQYF.

DNA of the CDR3: TGTGCCAGCACGTACCGGCGTGCACAGGGTACGATCGCCGGGGCGGGTTCACCCCTCCACTTT. Translated: CASTYRRAQGTIAGAGSPLHF. The chain is built from TRBV27 and TRBJ1-6; a possible D gene is TRBD1 (6 bases). The CDR3 has 21 residues. CDR1 is MNHEY and CDR2 is SMNVEV in the germline V gene (reference sequence). The V gene lost 7 bases and the J gene lost 9 bases, with 37 bases spanning the gap.

The chain links TRBV3-1 to TRBJ2-6; 9 bases line up with TRBD1. The CDR3 runs to 19 residues. Germline CDR1 reads LGHDT; CDR2 reads YNNKEL (reference sequence). V dropped 2 bases and J dropped 0; count of bases not matched to a gene: 8. DNA of the CDR3: TGTGCCAGCAGCCAATGGAGGGGACAGGGAACCTCTGGGGCCAACGTCCTGACTTTC. Protein product: CASSQWRGQGTSGANVLTF.

The chain couples TRBV15 to TRBJ1-2; no reliable D call. This CDR3 has 15 amino acids. Germline lookup yields CDR1 LNHNV and CDR2 YYDKDF (reference sequence). Trimming removed 3 bases from V and 5 bases from J, with 16 bases in between. The CDR3, as DNA: TGTGCCACCAGCAGGGGCCCAGAGGCAGTATATGGCTACACCTTC. Translated, it gives CATSRGPEAVYGYTF.

The gene calls are TRBV7-9 and TRBJ2-3, with D perhaps matching TRBD2 (6 bases). CDR1 and CDR2 (germline): SEHNR, FQNEAQ (reference sequence). Trimming removed 1 base from V and 5 bases from J, with 19 bases in between. CDR3 size: 17 residues. The CDR3 DNA reads as TGTGCCAGCAGCTTAGTTTTCCTCCGGGAGTCAGGAGATACGCAGTATTTT. Its translation: CASSLVFLRESGDTQYF. Full variable domain (missing parts from reference TRBV7-9 and TRBJ2-3): DTGVSQNPRHKITKRGQNVTFRCDPISEHNRLYWYRQTLGQGPEFLTYFQNEAQLEKSRLLSDRFSAERPKGSFSTLEIQRTEQGDSAMYLCASSLVFLRESGDTQYFGPGTRLTVL.

V gene TRBV29-1 combines with J gene TRBJ2-2, with unresolved D. Per germline, CDR1 SQVTM and CDR2 ANQGSEA. The CDR3 totals 10 residues. V lost 5 bases and J 7 bases, leaving 5 bases between the germline ends. CDR3 sequence reads: CSVYDGELFF. CDR3 DNA: TGCAGCGTTTACGACGGGGAGCTGTTTTTT.

The rearrangement links TRBV20-1 to TRBJ1-6; weak D call: TRBD1 (6 bases). V was clipped by 1 base and J by 0 bases, with 13 bases between them. Germline V lookup: CDR1 DFQATT, CDR2 SNEGSKA (reference sequence). The CDR3 loop spans 17 amino acids. As DNA, the CDR3 is TGCAGTGCTAGAGGGGGCAGGGGTAGCTCCTATAATTCACCCCTCCACTTT. Protein: CSARGGRGSSYNSPLHF.

The chain employs TRBV19 and TRBJ2-1; the match to TRBD2 covers 9 bases. This CDR3 contains 14 residues. CDR1 LNHDA and CDR2 SQIVND come from the germline V gene (reference sequence). V lost 1 base and J lost 14; bases outside the gene matches: 9. The CDR3 spells CASSIGRSGGEEFF. The CDR3 bases are TGTGCCAGTAGTATAGGTCGTAGCGGGGGCGAAGAGTTCTTC.

The chain uses TRBV9 and TRBJ1-1; TRBD1 matches at 8 bases. This CDR3 is 15 amino acids long. V shed 3 bases, J shed 5 bases, and the junction held 9 bases outside the gene matches. CDR1 is SGDLS and CDR2 is YYNGEE in the germline V gene. CDR3 DNA: TGTGCCAGCAGCGCGAGAACAGGGGGAGGGACTGAAGCTTTCTTT. Protein product: CASSARTGGGTEAFF.

This rearrangement joins TRBV4-1 to TRBJ2-1; 11 bases line up with TRBD2. The CDR3 covers 16 residues. Per the germline V gene, CDR1 is MGHRA and CDR2 is YSYEKL. V gave up 3 bases and J gave up 7 bases; unmatched junction bases: 8. The CDR3 protein is CASSHYFSGRGNEQFF. The CDR3 DNA reads as TGCGCCAGCAGCCACTACTTTAGCGGGAGGGGGAATGAGCAGTTCTTC.

The chain uses TRBV7-4 and TRBJ1-5; D unresolved. V lost 8 bases, J lost 6 bases, and 14 bases lay in between. This CDR3 contains 13 residues. Germline V CDR1 and CDR2: SGHVT, SQSDAQ. The CDR3 sequence is CASPPGSGQPQHF. The DNA of the CDR3 is TGTGCCAGCCCTCCGGGATCTGGTCAGCCCCAGCATTTT.

J is TRBJ2-1 and V is TRBV12-3 or TRBV12-4; D remains unclear. The length of the CDR3 is 13 residues. V lost 3 bases, J lost 5 bases, and 8 bases lay in between. The CDR3 loop is CASSFIGDNEQFF. CDR3 nucleotide sequence: TGTGCCAGCAGTTTCATCGGAGACAATGAGCAGTTCTTC.

The V gene is TRBV5-4, the J gene TRBJ2-5; D is uncertain. Between the trimmed V and J ends, which lost 1 base and 4 bases, there was a span of 2 bases. This CDR3 is 11 amino acids long. In germline, CDR1 is SGHNT, CDR2 YYREEE (reference sequence). CDR3 DNA sequence: TGTGCCAGCAGCTTGTTAGAGACCCAGTACTTC. This gives the protein CASSLLETQYF.

This clonotype was seen just once. The V gene is TRBV7-8, the J gene TRBJ2-1; D possibly corresponds to TRBD2 (5 bases). From germline, CDR1 is SGHVS and CDR2 FQNEAQ. The CDR3 runs 15 residues. V shed 1 base and J shed 8 bases, with 15 bases lying between them. The CDR3 loop reads CASSLDHLGRDEQFF. The CDR3, as DNA: TGTGCCAGCAGCTTAGATCACCTAGGGCGGGATGAGCAGTTCTTC.

In the case of this clonotype: An end of the junction differs from the germline gene, which may be a read error. The V and J genes are TRBV7-7 and TRBJ2-1, with 9 bases matching TRBD1. The CDR3 is 19 residues long. Germline V lookup: CDR1 SSHAT, CDR2 FNYEAQ (reference sequence). CDR3 in amino acids: CASSPLGTGMVGVYNEQFF. Here the CDR3 DNA reads TGTGCTAGCAGCCCGCTCGGGACAGGGATGGTGGGTGTCTACAATGAGCAGTTCTTC.

This chain connects TRBV14 to TRBJ2-3; TRBD2 agrees at 7 bases. V was pared by 4 bases and J by 2 bases, with 12 bases of the junction left unmatched. This CDR3 is built from 17 residues. Germline CDR1 and CDR2: SGHDN and FVKESK. The CDR3 DNA reads as TGTGCCAGCAGCCCTTCCACGACTAGCAGGAACACAGATACGCAGTATTTT. Its protein product is CASSPSTTSRNTDTQYF.

As to this clonotype: Sequence at one end of the junction differs from germline and may be a read error. The J gene is TRBJ1-2, the V gene TRBV7-9, with D hard to call. The CDR3 is 14 amino acids. CDR1 and CDR2 (germline): SEHNR, FQNEAQ (reference sequence). The CDR3 is CASSLAVANYGYTF. The CDR3 bases are TGTGCCAGCAGCCTAGCGGTAGCTAACTATGGCTACACCTTC.

The chain is built from TRBV6-1 and TRBJ1-4; D is uncertain. Germline CDR1 and CDR2: MNHNS and SASEGT. Trimming shortened V by 0 bases and J by 4 bases, and 9 bases separated the two germline ends. This CDR3 contains 15 residues. The CDR3 sequence is CASSEADGINEKLFF. CDR3 DNA: TGTGCCAGCAGTGAAGCGGACGGGATTAATGAAAAACTGTTTTTT.

This clonotype was recorded once. The chain couples TRBV11-2 to TRBJ2-7; D unclear. The length of the CDR3 is 12 residues. The ends were cut back, 5 bases at V and 6 bases at J, with 11 bases in the middle. Per the germline V gene, CDR1 is SGHAT and CDR2 is FQNNGV. CDR3 sequence reads: CASSPTLREQYF. CDR3 bases: TGTGCCAGCAGCCCTACCCTTCGCGAGCAGTACTTC. Full variable domain (rest looked up from reference TRBV11-2 and TRBJ2-7): EAGVAQSPRYKIIEKRQSVAFWCNPISGHATLYWYQQILGQGPKLLIQFQNNGVVDDSQLPKDRFSAERLKGVDSTLKIQPAKLEDSAVYLCASSPTLREQYFGPGTRLTVT.

The CDR3 loop reads CASSLDRTGVLGDGYTF. CDR3 in DNA: TGTGCCAGCAGCTTGGACCGGACAGGGGTCTTAGGCGATGGCTACACCTTC. The J gene is TRBJ1-2, the V gene TRBV7-2, with 9 bases aligning to TRBD1. This CDR3 has 17 residues. After removal of 3 bases from V and 6 bases from J, the junction contained 14 bases not matched to a gene. Germline CDR1 reads SGHTA; CDR2 reads FQGNSA. The variable domain in full, with the rest retrieved from reference TRBV7-2 and TRBJ1-2, is GAGVSQSPSNKVTEKGKDVELRCDPISGHTALYWYRQSLGQGLEFLIYFQGNSAPDKSGLPSDRFSAERTGGSVSTLTIQRTQQEDSAVYLCASSLDRTGVLGDGYTFGSGTRLTVV.

This clonotype has a handful of counts. The chain employs TRBV15 and TRBJ2-7; 9 nucleotides agree with TRBD1. Looked up from germline, CDR1 is LNHNV and CDR2 is YYDKDF (reference sequence). With 1 base clipped from V and 0 bases from J, the junction kept 10 bases outside the gene matches. This CDR3 region has 18 residues. The CDR3 region has the DNA TGTGCCACCAGCAGAGGGGGGGCCACAGGGGGCTACTCCTACGAGCAGTACTTC. This codes for CATSRGGATGGYSYEQYF. Full variable domain (outside the CDR3, taken from reference TRBV15 and TRBJ2-7): DAMVIQNPRYQVTQFGKPVTLSCSQTLNHNVMYWYQQKSSQAPKLLFHYYDKDFNNEADTPDNFQSRRPNTSFCFLDIRSPGLGDTAMYLCATSRGGATGGYSYEQYFGPGTRLTVT.

The chain uses TRBV7-6 and TRBJ2-1; 7 positions match TRBD1. Germline lookup yields CDR1 SGHVS and CDR2 FNYEAQ. The V gene end was trimmed by 0 bases and the J gene end by 11 bases; junction bases not matched to a gene: 13. CDR3 size: 16 residues. CDR3 region: CASSLATGKIPMKQFF. The CDR3 DNA follows: TGTGCCAGCAGCTTAGCGACAGGGAAGATCCCAATGAAGCAGTTCTTC.

V gene TRBV7-9 combines with J gene TRBJ2-1; D might be TRBD2 (6 bases). The germline V and J ends were trimmed by 8 bases and 10 bases, with 18 bases remaining between them. This CDR3 contains 13 residues. Germline loops: CDR1 SEHNR, CDR2 FQNEAQ (reference sequence). CDR3 residues: CASAIREWGEQFF. The CDR3 DNA reads as TGTGCCAGCGCTATACGGGAGTGGGGGGAGCAGTTCTTC.

The chain combines TRBV5-1 with TRBJ1-5, with D unresolved. V shed 0 bases and J shed 0 bases, with 4 bases lying between them. CDR1 SGHRS and CDR2 YFSETQ come from the germline V gene. The length of the CDR3 is 14 residues. CDR3 loop: CASSLDYSNQPQHF. CDR3 bases: TGCGCCAGCAGCTTGGACTATAGCAATCAGCCCCAGCATTTT.

The gene calls are TRBV7-8 and TRBJ1-5, with D possibly being TRBD1 (5 bases). CDR3 length: 14 amino acids. CDR1 and CDR2 from the germline V gene are SGHVS and FQNEAQ. Between the trimmed V and J ends, which lost 2 bases and 5 bases, there was a span of 10 bases. The CDR3 DNA reads as TGTGCCAGCAGCTTACGGACACCCGATCAGCCCCAGCATTTT. It codes for CASSLRTPDQPQHF. Full variable domain (outside the CDR3, taken from reference TRBV7-8 and TRBJ1-5): GAGVSQSPRYKVAKRGQDVALRCDPISGHVSLFWYQQALGQGPEFLTYFQNEAQLDKSGLPSDRFFAERPEGSVSTLKIQRTQQEDSAVYLCASSLRTPDQPQHFGDGTRLSIL.